These 25 T cell receptor beta chains were all obtained from the same sample, sequenced in a study of T cells of healthy individuals. TCRdb redid the calling of the 5' RACE reads with MiXCR, one entry per CDR3 protein. The sample yields about 96,000 distinct CDR3 sequences, roughly 18% seen once. These receptors originate from a human donor in good health.

V gene TRBV20-1 combines with J gene TRBJ2-3; TRBD1 might be the D (6 bases). Trimming removed 5 bases at V and 6 bases at J, with 18 bases between. The CDR3 runs to 14 residues. Germline loops: CDR1 DFQATT, CDR2 SNEGSKA (reference sequence). The CDR3 spells CSASARGFTDTQYF. In DNA, the CDR3 is TGCAGTGCTTCTGCAAGGGGGTTCACGGATACGCAGTATTTT.

This chain uses TRBV28 with TRBJ2-7; D possibly uses TRBD1 or TRBD2 (5 bases each). The CDR3 has 14 residues. Per germline, CDR1 MDHEN and CDR2 SYDVKM. V lost 6 bases and J lost 3, with 15 bases in between. The CDR3 protein is CASRDWGKSYEQYF. The DNA for the CDR3 is TGTGCCAGCAGAGATTGGGGGAAGAGCTACGAGCAGTACTTC. Combining the CDR3 with reference TRBV28 and TRBJ2-7 gives the whole variable domain DVKVTQSSRYLVKRTGEKVFLECVQDMDHENMFWYRQDPGLGLRLIYFSYDVKMKEKGDIPEGYSVSREKKERFSLILESASTNQTSMYLCASRDWGKSYEQYFGPGTRLTVT.

This clonotype was picked up a small number of times. V and J are TRBV28 and TRBJ1-1; D possibly corresponds to TRBD1 (6 bases). Germline CDR1 MDHEN, CDR2 SYDVKM. Between the trimmed V and J ends, which lost 2 bases and 13 bases, there was a span of 20 bases. The CDR3 runs 14 residues. As DNA, the CDR3 is TGTGCCAGCAGTTTAGTTGGGGGGGCCGTGGGGCATTTCTTT. Translation: CASSLVGGAVGHFF.

This clonotype was recorded a few times. The chain links TRBV27 to TRBJ2-1, with D possibly matching TRBD1 (5 bases). The V and J ends lost 8 bases and 0 bases respectively, with 11 bases between them. CDR3 size: 14 residues. Germline V lookup: CDR1 MNHEY, CDR2 SMNVEV (reference sequence). CDR3 DNA: TGTGCCAGCTCAAAGGGGTACTCCTACAATGAGCAGTTCTTC. Translating it yields CASSKGYSYNEQFF.

The chain employs TRBV29-1 and TRBJ1-4; the D is unclear. The CDR3 is 12 amino acids. Germline V lookup: CDR1 SQVTM, CDR2 ANQGSEA. V was shortened by 7 bases and J by 5 bases, with 11 bases between the two germline ends. The CDR3 DNA sequence: TGCAGCGGTGGGTGGGCAAATGAAAAACTGTTTTTT. This sequence encodes CSGGWANEKLFF.

This clonotype was seen at least ten times. The J gene is TRBJ1-2, the V gene TRBV6-5, with 9 bases fitting TRBD1. Trimming cost V 2 bases and J 4 bases; bases outside gene matches: 11. The germline CDR1 and CDR2 sequences are MNHEY and SVGAGI. The CDR3 loop spans 17 amino acids. CDR3 loop: CASSYRRTGGAGYGYTF. The CDR3 DNA sequence: TGTGCCAGCAGTTACCGACGTACAGGGGGCGCTGGCTATGGCTACACCTTC.

The chain uses TRBV12-3 or TRBV12-4 and TRBJ2-1; D unresolved. V was clipped by 6 bases and J by 5 bases, with 14 bases between them. The length of the CDR3 is 14 residues. The CDR3 protein is CASRDSLPNNEQFF. The CDR3 coding sequence is TGTGCCAGCAGAGACTCCTTACCCAACAATGAGCAGTTCTTC.

The genes are TRBV20-1 and TRBJ2-1; possibly TRBD2 for D (5 bases). Germline assignment: CDR1 DFQATT and CDR2 SNEGSKA (reference sequence). The CDR3 spans 13 residues. V was shortened by 6 bases and J by 7 bases, with 16 bases between the two germline ends. The CDR3 here is CSAEGKGWNEQFF. CDR3 in DNA: TGCAGTGCCGAGGGTAAGGGTTGGAATGAGCAGTTCTTC.

This clonotype has more than one count but fewer than ten. V gene TRBV4-2 combines with J gene TRBJ2-7; 8 bases agree with TRBD1. V was pared by 3 bases and J by 0 bases, with 7 bases of the junction left unmatched. Germline CDR1 reads LGHNA; CDR2 reads YNFKEQ. The CDR3 covers 16 residues. The CDR3, as DNA: TGTGCCAGCAGCCATCCCACAGGGGGGAACTCCTACGAGCAGTACTTC. Its protein is CASSHPTGGNSYEQYF.

The rearrangement joins TRBV18 to TRBJ2-3; 7 nucleotides line up with TRBD1. The germline V gene encodes CDR1 KGHSH and CDR2 LQKENI. Germline trimming cut 0 bases from V and 3 bases from J; bases unmatched to any gene: 6. This CDR3 has 16 residues. The CDR3 DNA sequence: TGTGCCAGCTCACCACCTGGGACAGAGCTAACAGATACGCAGTATTTT. Its protein is CASSPPGTELTDTQYF.

This chain joins TRBV2 and TRBJ2-1; 11 bases align to TRBD2. This CDR3 region has 16 residues. V shed 5 bases and J 6 bases; nucleotides not matched to a gene: 9. Per the germline V gene, CDR1 is SNHLY and CDR2 is FYNNEI. The CDR3 coding sequence is TGTGCCAGCAGTTCCCAACTAGCGGGAGTTGTCAATGAGCAGTTCTTC. Translating it yields CASSSQLAGVVNEQFF. The full variable domain, rest sourced from reference TRBV2 and TRBJ2-1, is EPEVTQTPSHQVTQMGQEVILRCVPISNHLYFYWYRQILGQKVEFLVSFYNNEISEKSEIFDDQFSVERPDGSNFTLKIRSTKLEDSAMYFCASSSQLAGVVNEQFFGPGTRLTVL.

The chain recombines TRBV2 with TRBJ2-2; the D is unclear. The CDR3 is 12 residues long. Trimming took 7 bases from V and 4 from J, leaving 7 bases between them. Looked up from germline, CDR1 is SNHLY and CDR2 is FYNNEI. The CDR3 coding sequence is TGTGCCAGCAACTACGCCACCGGGGAGCTGTTTTTT. Amino acids: CASNYATGELFF.

The chain has TRBV6-2 or TRBV6-3 and TRBJ2-1; D is perhaps TRBD1 or TRBD2 (5 bases each). The CDR3 loop spans 17 amino acids. V was trimmed by 2 bases and J by 0 bases, leaving 14 bases between them. Germline CDR1 is MNHEY and CDR2 is SVGEGT. The CDR3 is CASSYRSRGSSYNEQFF. The CDR3 nucleotides read TGTGCCAGCAGTTACCGGAGCCGGGGCAGCTCCTACAATGAGCAGTTCTTC.

The gene calls are TRBV29-1 and TRBJ2-5; 7 bases line up with TRBD2. Germline CDR1 SQVTM, CDR2 ANQGSEA. CDR3 size: 14 residues. V dropped 3 bases and J dropped 4; count of bases not matched to a gene: 8. This CDR3 reads CSVERAGLGETQYF. In DNA, the CDR3 is TGCAGCGTTGAGCGAGCGGGGCTGGGAGAGACCCAGTACTTC.

The chain uses TRBV7-2 and TRBJ1-1; 7 nucleotides match TRBD1. This CDR3 spans 15 amino acids. CDR1 SGHTA and CDR2 FQGNSA come from the germline V gene. V gave up 6 bases and J gave up 0 bases; unmatched junction bases: 7. The CDR3 region has the DNA TGTGCCAGCAGAACGACCGGGACAGTGAACACTGAAGCTTTCTTT. The encoded protein is CASRTTGTVNTEAFF.

The chain has TRBV5-1 and TRBJ2-3; D unclear. The CDR3 extends over 14 amino acids. V lost 1 base to trimming and J lost 1 base, with 7 bases between them. Per the germline V gene, CDR1 is SGHRS and CDR2 is YFSETQ. The CDR3 region has the DNA TGCGCCAGCAGCTTGCGGGTTGGCACAGATACGCAGTATTTT. This translates into CASSLRVGTDTQYF. Looking up the rest from reference TRBV5-1 and TRBJ2-3 gives the full variable domain: KAGVTQTPRYLIKTRGQQVTLSCSPISGHRSVSWYQQTPGQGLQFLFEYFSETQRNKGNFPGRFSGRQFSNSRSEMNVSTLELGDSALYLCASSLRVGTDTQYFGPGTRLTVL.

This clonotype came up a few times. This chain links TRBV28 with TRBJ2-7; D ambiguous. V lost 7 bases, J lost 3 bases, and 16 bases lay in between. Germline V CDR1 and CDR2: MDHEN, SYDVKM. There are 14 residues in the CDR3. In DNA form, the CDR3 reads TGTGCCAGCAATCCGGTGTCGGAGTTCTACGAGCAGTACTTC. Translated: CASNPVSEFYEQYF.

Details on this clonotype: This sequence may be a read error, since a much larger clone differs from it by one base. The V and J genes are TRBV15 and TRBJ2-1, with D possibly TRBD2 on 5 matching bases. This CDR3 has 12 amino acids. V shed 1 base and J shed 11 bases, with 9 bases lying between them. Germline CDR1 is LNHNV and CDR2 is YYDKDF (reference sequence). CDR3 protein: CATSRATGKQFF. CDR3 DNA: TGTGCCACCAGCAGAGCAACGGGGAAGCAGTTCTTC.

The CDR3 DNA follows: TGTGCCACCAGCAGAGAATCGGGGACAGGATCCTACGAGCAGTACTTC. It yields the protein CATSRESGTGSYEQYF. The chain is built from TRBV15 and TRBJ2-7, with TRBD1 matching over 8 bases. Losses at the gene ends were 0 bases for V and 1 base for J; bases not matched to a gene: 5. The V gene's germline CDR1 is LNHNV and CDR2 YYDKDF (reference sequence). The CDR3 has 16 residues.

This chain links TRBV20-1 with TRBJ2-7, with a weak D call TRBD2 (6 bases). Germline CDR1 is DFQATT and CDR2 is SNEGSKA (reference sequence). The V end lost 3 bases, the J end lost 5 bases, and 11 bases lay between the germline ends. CDR3 length: 12 residues. The CDR3, as DNA: TGCAGTGCTAGCAAATCTAGCGACGAGCAGTACTTC. It codes for CSASKSSDEQYF.

This clonotype was counted ten times or more. This rearrangement joins TRBV19 to TRBJ1-5; D gene uncertain. V was trimmed by 2 bases and J by 4 bases, leaving 9 bases between them. Looked up from germline, CDR1 is LNHDA and CDR2 is SQIVND (reference sequence). The length of the CDR3 is 14 residues. The CDR3 here is CASSITSDNQPQHF. In DNA form, the CDR3 reads TGTGCCAGTAGTATAACGTCAGATAATCAGCCCCAGCATTTT.

Only a few counts were recorded for this clonotype. CDR3 nucleotides: TGCGCCAGCAGTTCAGTAAAGGGGGACAGCATGAACACTGAAGCTTTCTTT. Protein sequence: CASSSVKGDSMNTEAFF. The chain links TRBV5-1 to TRBJ1-1; 7 positions match TRBD1. The trim removed 5 bases at V and 0 bases at J, leaving 13 bases unmatched. The CDR3 runs to 17 residues. Germline CDR1 and CDR2: SGHRS and YFSETQ.

This chain joins TRBV28 and TRBJ1-6; the D gene is possibly TRBD1 (6 bases). The CDR3 totals 14 residues. Trimming left V 4 bases short and J 4 bases short, with 8 bases between. Germline V gene lookup returns CDR1 MDHEN and CDR2 SYDVKM. CDR3 loop: CASSYGQYNSPLHF. As DNA, the CDR3 is TGTGCCAGCAGTTATGGACAGTATAATTCACCCCTCCACTTT. Full variable domain (missing parts from reference TRBV28 and TRBJ1-6): DVKVTQSSRYLVKRTGEKVFLECVQDMDHENMFWYRQDPGLGLRLIYFSYDVKMKEKGDIPEGYSVSREKKERFSLILESASTNQTSMYLCASSYGQYNSPLHFGNGTRLTVT.

This clonotype appeared once. The CDR3 reads CASSFDPDPNSPLHF. CDR3 nucleotide sequence: TGTGCCAGCAGTTTTGATCCGGATCCGAATTCACCCCTCCACTTT. V gene TRBV27 combines with J gene TRBJ1-6, with D uncertain. The CDR3 is 15 amino acids. Germline values: CDR1 MNHEY, CDR2 SMNVEV (reference sequence). The V end lost 3 bases, the J end lost 7 bases, and 13 bases lay between the germline ends.

This clonotype appeared a few times. V usage is TRBV20-1 and J usage is TRBJ2-7; 7 nucleotides match TRBD1. Per the germline V gene, CDR1 is DFQATT and CDR2 is SNEGSKA (reference sequence). V trimming: 5 bases; J trimming: 3 bases; junction bases outside the gene matches: 10. CDR3 size: 14 residues. As DNA, the CDR3 is TGCAGTGCTGACAGACCAGACAGGGACTACGAGCAGTACTTC. Translating gives CSADRPDRDYEQYF.